This record covers a single T cell receptor (beta chain). Its antigen remains unidentified. No base quality values were provided; no much bigger clone lies one nucleotide off. Looking up the germline V gene yields CDR1 SGHRS and CDR2 YFSETQ. From the cysteine up to the phenylalanine, the CDR3 has a length of 11 residues. The only DNA kept is the CDR3, 33 bases in frame from the first base. At the junction V is shortened by 6 bases and J by 5 bases, with 8 bases in between. The immunoSEQ Assay, a bias-controlled multiplex PCR, was used to amplify TCRbeta CDR3 regions from genomic DNA. Concerning the study's data processing: The number of nucleated cells in each sample was estimated by amplification of reference gene primers within the assay. Sequence reads were collapsed and filtered to measure the absolute abundance of every unique TCRbeta CDR3 rearrangement. For each sample, productive Simpson clonality was calculated as the square root of Simpson's diversity index over productive rearrangements. In TCRdb, the immuneACCESS table is reduced to in-frame sequences with V and J assigned. These tables do not hold every clone; where another copy was compared, an unresolved V gene accounts for under half, and the others remain unexplained. The V and J calls and clone size are taken from that table; D and trimming were inferred from the DNA. This sample has approximately 11,000 clones in its table, and 82% of those were observed once. The top ten hold 3% to 4.5% of the sample.

Each collaborating institution followed its own protocols to collect whole blood in K2EDTA tubes. For TCRbeta analysis, collaborators shipped samples as frozen whole blood, isolated PBMCs, or DNA extracted from either of those sample types. This sample is part of a study of blood T cell repertoires in COVID-19 (dated by TCRdb to about 2020). Background on the whole study: Samples covering the acute and convalescent phases of COVID-19 were provided by collaborators in the United States, Italy and Spain. The prospective study material was composed of cDNA or gDNA derived from T cells, B-cell-depleted T cells, or PBMCs. Subjects who had been exposed to COVID-19, were actively infected with it, or had recovered from it provided the deeply sampled blood TCRbeta repertoires that made up the dataset. A freely available public database, intended as a resource for researchers studying the immune response to SARS-CoV-2, is where the repertoires were released. Samples were obtained from the ongoing ImmuneRACE study (first 160 participants) and from 1,254 subjects provided by 6 global collaborators. The sample metadata nearly always contained a de-identified subject ID, COVID-19 status, age in years and sex. Where available, HLA class I and class II types were taken from metadata supplied by the sample provider and were not determined by assay-based typing. Results the study describes overall, beyond this receptor: How much clinical and demographic metadata was included differed by source and by participant, and the metadata was provided uncurated.

Material for sequencing was peripheral blood. This clonotype originated in a woman aged 55-69 years with acute or convalescent COVID-19. The V and J segments used are TRBV5-1 and TRBJ1-2; a tentative D match to TRBD1 spans 6 bases. The nucleotide sequence is TGCGCCAGCAAGGGGGAATATGGCTACACCTTC. This codes for CASKGEYGYTF.